The table lists the clone carrying this T cell receptor beta chain with many counts. Its antigen is as yet unknown. CDR1 SGHTA and CDR2 FQGNSA come from the germline V gene. The CDR3 has 14 residues. V dropped 8 bases and J dropped 4 bases, with 15 bases sitting between them. In TCRdb, the reads were re-called with MiXCR into one record per CDR3 protein. Of 450,000 to 600,000 distinct CDR3 sequences detected, about two fifths appear once; the ten largest clones hold roughly two fifths. This record belongs to a study of T cell repertoires in cytomegalovirus infection. For the study at large: CMV infection plus the matching HLA type was flagged by public TCR beta signatures.

The study's findings and limits: Predominance within the ex vivo response was attributable to HLA-C-restricted CMV-specific TCR beta clonotypes. CMV carriers with the relevant HLA were identified by cumulative public TCR beta family frequency.

The J gene is TRBJ1-5, the V gene TRBV7-2, with a possible D match to TRBD1 (6 bases). This clonotype was obtained from a human donor in good health (CMV status not recorded). Some clones in this sample may be carry-over from other donors' samples. Sequenced here: cultured PBMCs, sampled from culture after CMV antigen stimulation. CDR3 sequence: CASGDSGANQPQHF. The CDR3 DNA follows: TGTGCCAGCGGCGATTCGGGGGCGAATCAGCCCCAGCATTTT.